This TCR beta chain was documented in a study of blood T cell repertoires in COVID-19. As for the study in general: COVID-19 samples from acute and convalescent phases originated in the United States, Italy and Spain. T cells, B-cell-depleted T cells, or PBMCs provided the cDNA or gDNA that served as material.

The CDR3 runs to 15 residues. With V trimmed by 4 bases and J by 5 bases, 5 bases remained unmatched. The germline CDR1 and CDR2 sequences are SGHTA and FQGTGA. Enrollment of patients from Seattle took place during active infection, with longitudinal follow-up. Under the authors' procedure: Quantification of nucleated cells was approximated via reference gene primer amplification. TCRdb's copy holds only in-frame clones and misses some; the assay was immunoSEQ multiplex PCR. Clonal size and the V and J genes are those of that table, whereas D and trimming came from the DNA. Of some 290,000 clones in the sample, about nine tenths were seen once.

The chain is built from TRBV7-3 and TRBJ2-1; 10 nucleotides agree with TRBD2. This TCR was sampled from a woman in her 30s with COVID-19, enrolled during active disease. Material: peripheral blood. CDR3 amino acids: CASSWSGRGNNEQFF. Written as DNA, the CDR3 is TGTGCCAGCAGCTGGAGCGGGAGGGGAAACAATGAGCAGTTCTTC.